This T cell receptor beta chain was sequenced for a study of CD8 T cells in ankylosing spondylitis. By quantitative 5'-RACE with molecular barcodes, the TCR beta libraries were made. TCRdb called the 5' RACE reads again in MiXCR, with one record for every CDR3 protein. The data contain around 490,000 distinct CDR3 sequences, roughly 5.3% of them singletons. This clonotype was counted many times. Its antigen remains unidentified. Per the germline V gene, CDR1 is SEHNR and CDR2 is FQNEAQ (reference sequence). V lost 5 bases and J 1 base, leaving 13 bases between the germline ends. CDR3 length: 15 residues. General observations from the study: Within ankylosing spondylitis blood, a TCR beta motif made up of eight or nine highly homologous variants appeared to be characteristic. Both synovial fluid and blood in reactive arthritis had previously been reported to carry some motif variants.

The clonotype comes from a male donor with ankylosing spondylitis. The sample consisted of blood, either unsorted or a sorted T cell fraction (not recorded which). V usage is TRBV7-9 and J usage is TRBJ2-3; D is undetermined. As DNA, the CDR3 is TGTGCCAGCAGCCCGATCCATTCGGGCACAGATACGCAGTATTTT. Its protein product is CASSPIHSGTDTQYF.